The source of this T cell receptor (beta chain) is a study of T-cell memory formation after mild COVID-19. Across the whole study: TCR clustering was largely donor specific. The study's findings and limits: Clones that contracted from day 15 to 85 had balanced CD4/CD8; later expanders were CD4+ biased.

The V gene's germline CDR1 is SGHAT and CDR2 FQDESV (reference sequence). V was pared by 5 bases and J by 8 bases, with 13 bases between. The CDR3 loop spans 13 amino acids. About this clonotype itself: Its target is unknown.

TCRalpha and TCRbeta libraries used 5'RACE with constant-segment primers and UMIs. TCRdb re-called the 5' RACE reads with MiXCR, one entry per CDR3 protein. The sample lists roughly 190,000 distinct CDR3 sequences; about 10% were seen once. The sequence was collected from a young man who had mild COVID-19 (a few samples of this study predate the infection). Cell type and time point are not known. The chain is built from TRBV11-1 and TRBJ2-1; D tentatively reads TRBD1 or TRBD2 (6 bases each). What was sequenced was PBMCs or a T cell subset sorted from them (not recorded which). The CDR3 DNA is TGTGCCAGCAGCAAACACAGGGAGGATGAGCAGTTCTTC. Translation: CASSKHREDEQFF. The full variable domain, in which reference TRBV11-1 and TRBJ2-1 provide the parts outside the CDR3, is EAEVAQSPRYKITEKSQAVAFWCDPISGHATLYWYRQILGQGPELLVQFQDESVVDDSQLPKDRFSAERLKGVDSTLKIQPAELGDSAMYLCASSKHREDEQFFGPGTRLTVL.